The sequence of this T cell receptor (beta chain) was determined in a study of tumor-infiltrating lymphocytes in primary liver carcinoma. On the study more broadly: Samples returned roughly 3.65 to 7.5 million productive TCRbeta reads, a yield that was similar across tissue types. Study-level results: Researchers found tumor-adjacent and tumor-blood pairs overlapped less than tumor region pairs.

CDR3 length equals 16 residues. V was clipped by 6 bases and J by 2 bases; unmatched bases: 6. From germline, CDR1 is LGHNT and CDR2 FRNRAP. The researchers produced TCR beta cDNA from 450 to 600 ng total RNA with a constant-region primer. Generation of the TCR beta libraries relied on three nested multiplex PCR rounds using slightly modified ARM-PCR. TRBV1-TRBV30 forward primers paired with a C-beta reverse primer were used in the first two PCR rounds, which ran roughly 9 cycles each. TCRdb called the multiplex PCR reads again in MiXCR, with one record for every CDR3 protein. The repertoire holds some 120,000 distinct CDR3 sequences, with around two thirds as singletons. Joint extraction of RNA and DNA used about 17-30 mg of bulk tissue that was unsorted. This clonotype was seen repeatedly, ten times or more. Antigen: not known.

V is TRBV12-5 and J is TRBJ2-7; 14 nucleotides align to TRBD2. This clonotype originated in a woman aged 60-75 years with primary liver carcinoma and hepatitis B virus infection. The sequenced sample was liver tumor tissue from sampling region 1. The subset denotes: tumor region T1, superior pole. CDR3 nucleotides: TGTGCTAGTGGCACCGGGACTAGCGGGAGAGCCTACGAGCAGTACTTC. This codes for CASGTGTSGRAYEQYF.